These T cell receptor beta chains were read from a single sample in a study of cytomegalovirus exposure and HLA in healthy donors. Assay used: immunoSEQ multiplex PCR; TCRdb lists only in-frame clones, some missing. The sample gives 150,000 to 200,000 clones, 70% to 80% of which show up once; over 1.5% is in the top ten. The sequencing sample was made of PBMCs. These receptors all come from a girl aged 10-17 years in good health and CMV-seropositive. The CDR3 runs from the conserved cysteine through the conserved F or W. A D gene is named only where the DNA matches it firmly. Some rows have no size entry. The others give once, few or many, or a class for an expanded clone.

D gene	J gene	V gene	clone size	CDR3 protein	CDR3 DNA
-	TRBJ2-1	TRBV19	few	CASSGGRGVGNEQFF	TGTGCCAGTAGTGGAGGCAGGGGAGTGGGAAATGAGCAGTTCTTC
-	TRBJ1-6	TRBV30	-	CAWKKTGNNSPLHF	TGTGCCTGGAAGAAGACAGGAAATAATTCACCCCTCCACTTT
TRBD1	TRBJ1-6	TRBV25-1	-	CASSESGGQGMSPLHF	TGTGCCAGCAGTGAATCAGGGGGACAGGGGATGTCACCCCTCCACTTT
-	TRBJ1-6	TRBV10-2	-	CASSESRVSDSPLHF	TGCGCCAGCAGTGAGTCCAGGGTGAGTGATTCACCCCTCCACTTT
TRBD2	TRBJ2-3	TRBV6-5	-	CASSPGGGRTDTQYF	TGTGCCAGCAGCCCCGGGGGGGGTAGGACAGATACGCAGTATTTT
-	TRBJ1-3	TRBV11-3	-	CASSSYSADSSGNTIYF	TGTGCCAGCAGCTCCTACTCCGCGGACAGCTCTGGAAACACCATATATTTT
TRBD1	TRBJ2-3	TRBV12-5	-	CASGLEFRGGQGEDTQYF	TGTGCTAGTGGTTTGGAGTTTCGGGGGGGACAGGGGGAGGATACGCAGTATTTT
-	TRBJ2-3	TRBV6-4	few	CASSDESEGEDTQYF	TGTGCCAGCAGTGACGAGTCTGAGGGTGAAGATACGCAGTATTTT
-	TRBJ2-5	TRBV6-6	-	CASTPRSAGETQYF	TGTGCCAGCACCCCACGGTCGGCGGGAGAGACCCAGTACTTC
-	TRBJ2-2	TRBV6-5	-	CASSSGTLNTGELFF	TGTGCCAGCAGTTCCGGGACATTGAACACCGGGGAGCTGTTTTTT
-	TRBJ2-7	TRBV19	-	CASSIFHVERYEQYF	TGTGCCAGTAGTATTTTCCATGTGGAGCGGTACGAGCAGTACTTC
TRBD1	TRBJ2-1	TRBV4-3	-	CASSLGQAQSDEQFF	TGCGCCAGCAGCCTGGGACAGGCCCAGAGTGATGAGCAGTTCTTC
-	TRBJ1-2	TRBV2	-	CASSEHPGGSDYGYTF	TGTGCCAGCAGTGAACACCCGGGGGGCTCTGACTATGGCTACACCTTC
TRBD1	TRBJ2-5	TRBV2	-	CASRGQGGETQYF	TGTGCCAGCAGGGGACAGGGGGGGGAGACCCAGTACTTC
-	TRBJ2-7	TRBV19	few	CASGQGLYEQYF	TGTGCCAGTGGCCAGGGCTTATACGAGCAGTACTTC
TRBD2	TRBJ2-2	TRBV10-3	-	CAISIAGGPTGELFF	TGTGCCATCAGTATAGCGGGGGGGCCAACCGGGGAGCTGTTTTTT
-	TRBJ2-1	TRBV7-8	once	CASSLGFSYEQFF	TGTGCCAGCAGCTTGGGCTTTAGTTATGAGCAGTTCTTC
-	TRBJ1-3	TRBV10-3	few	CAIRTTGSGNTIYF	TGTGCCATCAGAACAACAGGCTCTGGAAACACCATATATTTT
-	TRBJ1-2	TRBV11-2	-	CASSHVLLRSEIAYTF	TGTGCCAGCAGCCACGTACTTTTAAGGAGCGAGATAGCCTACACCTTC
-	TRBJ2-7	TRBV19	-	CASSPAGDYEQYF	TGTGCCTCTAGCCCAGCCGGGGACTACGAGCAGTACTTC